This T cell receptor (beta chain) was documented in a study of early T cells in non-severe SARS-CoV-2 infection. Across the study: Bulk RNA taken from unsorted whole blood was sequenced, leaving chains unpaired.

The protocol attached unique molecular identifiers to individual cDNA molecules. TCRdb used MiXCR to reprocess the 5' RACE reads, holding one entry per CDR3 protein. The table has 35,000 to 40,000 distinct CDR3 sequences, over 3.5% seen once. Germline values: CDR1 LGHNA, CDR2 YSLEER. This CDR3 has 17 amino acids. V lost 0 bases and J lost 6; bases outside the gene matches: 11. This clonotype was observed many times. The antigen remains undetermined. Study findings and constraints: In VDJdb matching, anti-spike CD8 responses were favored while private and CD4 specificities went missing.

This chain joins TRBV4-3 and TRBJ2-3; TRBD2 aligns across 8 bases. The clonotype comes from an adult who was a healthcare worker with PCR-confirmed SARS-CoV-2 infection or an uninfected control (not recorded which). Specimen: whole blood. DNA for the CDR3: TGCGCCAGCAGCCAAGACGAGTCTAGCGGGTTCGGTGATACGCAGTATTTT. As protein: CASSQDESSGFGDTQYF.